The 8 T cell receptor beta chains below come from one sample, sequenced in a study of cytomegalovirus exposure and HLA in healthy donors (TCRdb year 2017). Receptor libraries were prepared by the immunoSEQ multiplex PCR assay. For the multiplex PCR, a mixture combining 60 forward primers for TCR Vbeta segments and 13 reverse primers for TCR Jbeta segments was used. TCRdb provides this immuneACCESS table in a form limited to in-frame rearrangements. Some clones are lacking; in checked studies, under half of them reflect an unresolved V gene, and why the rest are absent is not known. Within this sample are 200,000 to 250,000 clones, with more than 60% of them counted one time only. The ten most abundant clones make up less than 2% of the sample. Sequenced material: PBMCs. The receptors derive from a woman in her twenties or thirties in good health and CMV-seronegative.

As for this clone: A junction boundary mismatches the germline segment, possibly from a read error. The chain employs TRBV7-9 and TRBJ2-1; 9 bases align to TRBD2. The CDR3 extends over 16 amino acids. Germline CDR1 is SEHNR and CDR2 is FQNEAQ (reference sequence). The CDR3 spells CSSSLLLAGDRNEQFF. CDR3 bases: TGTTCCAGCAGCTTACTGTTAGCGGGAGACAGGAATGAGCAGTTCTTC. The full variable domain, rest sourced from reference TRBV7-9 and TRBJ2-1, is DTGVSQNPRHKITKRGQNVTFRCDPISEHNRLYWYRQTLGQGPEFLTYFQNEAQLEKSRLLSDRFSAERPKGSFSTLEIQRTEQGDSAMYLCSSSLLLAGDRNEQFFGPGTRLTVL.

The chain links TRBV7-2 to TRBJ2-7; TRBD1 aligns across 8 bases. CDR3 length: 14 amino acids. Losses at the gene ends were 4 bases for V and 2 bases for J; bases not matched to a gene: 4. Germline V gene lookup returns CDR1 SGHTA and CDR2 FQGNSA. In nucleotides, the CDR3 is TGTGCCAGCAGCTACCACAGGGGGGCCTACGAGCAGTACTTC. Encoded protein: CASSYHRGAYEQYF.

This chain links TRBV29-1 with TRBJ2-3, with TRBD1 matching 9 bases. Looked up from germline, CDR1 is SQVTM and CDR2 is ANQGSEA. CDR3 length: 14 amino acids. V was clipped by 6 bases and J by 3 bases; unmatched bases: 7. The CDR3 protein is CSVVGQGSTDTQYF. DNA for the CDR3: TGCAGCGTAGTTGGACAGGGGAGTACAGATACGCAGTATTTT.

CDR3 amino acids: CAWSGRDYSYNEQFF. CDR3 sequence (DNA): TGTGCCTGGAGTGGCCGGGACTACTCCTACAATGAGCAGTTCTTC. V is TRBV30 and J is TRBJ2-1; TRBD2 matches at 7 bases. The CDR3 runs 15 residues. Trimming cost V 1 base and J 0 bases; bases outside gene matches: 3. CDR1 is GTSNPN and CDR2 is SVGIG in the germline V gene (reference sequence).

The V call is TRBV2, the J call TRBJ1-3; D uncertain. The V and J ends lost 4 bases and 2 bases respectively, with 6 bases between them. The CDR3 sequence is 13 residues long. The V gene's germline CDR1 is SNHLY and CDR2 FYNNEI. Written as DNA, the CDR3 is TGTGCCAGCAGTGTTGAGGCTGGAAACACCATATATTTT. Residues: CASSVEAGNTIYF.

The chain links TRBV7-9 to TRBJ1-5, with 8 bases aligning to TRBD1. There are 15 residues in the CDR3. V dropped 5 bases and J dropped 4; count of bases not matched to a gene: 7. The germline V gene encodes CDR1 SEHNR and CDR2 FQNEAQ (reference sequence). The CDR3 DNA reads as TGTGCCAGCAGCACTACAGGGGGGGCGAATCAGCCCCAGCATTTT. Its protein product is CASSTTGGANQPQHF.

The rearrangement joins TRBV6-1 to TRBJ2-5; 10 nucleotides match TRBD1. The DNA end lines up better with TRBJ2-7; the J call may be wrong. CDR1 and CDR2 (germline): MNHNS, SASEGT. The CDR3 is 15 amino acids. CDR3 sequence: CASSNPGQGNYEQYF. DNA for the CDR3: TGTGCCAGCAGTAACCCGGGACAGGGGAACTACGAGCAGTACTTC.

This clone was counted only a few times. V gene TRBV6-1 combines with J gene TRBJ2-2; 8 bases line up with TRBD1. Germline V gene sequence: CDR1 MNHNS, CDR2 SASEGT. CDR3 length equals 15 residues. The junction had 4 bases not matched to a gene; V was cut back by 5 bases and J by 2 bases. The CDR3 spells CASSLGQGNTGELFF. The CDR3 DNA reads TGTGCCAGCAGTCTCGGACAGGGTAACACCGGGGAGCTGTTTTTT.